The 21 T cell receptor beta chains below all came from one sample that was sequenced in a study of blood T cell repertoires in COVID-19. Only in-frame clones appear in the TCRdb table, and some are missing; sequencing was by immunoSEQ multiplex PCR. The table lists fewer than 300,000 clones, 80% to 95% of them singletons. Sequenced sample: PBMCs or T cells enriched from blood (not recorded which). These receptors all come from a woman younger than 45 who had recovered from COVID-19.

This clone was seen only once. V and J are TRBV10-3 and TRBJ1-5; 10 bases line up with TRBD1. Germline-derived CDR1 and CDR2 are ENHRY and SYGVKD. This CDR3 contains 15 residues. The V and J ends lost 4 bases and 5 bases, in that order; junction bases with no gene match: 5. The CDR3 nucleotides are TGTGCCATCAGTGGCTCAGGACAGGGGGATCAGCCCCAGCATTTT. As protein: CAISGSGQGDQPQHF.

The chain has TRBV18 and TRBJ2-1; D is undetermined. CDR1 is KGHSH and CDR2 is LQKENI in the germline V gene. V shed 3 bases and J shed 9 bases, with 9 bases lying between them. CDR3 length: 12 amino acids. The CDR3 sequence is CASSPYVGEQFF. CDR3 nucleotides: TGTGCCAGCTCACCCTACGTTGGTGAGCAGTTCTTC.

The chain recombines TRBV27 with TRBJ1-1, with D perhaps TRBD1 (5 bases). Germline CDR1 MNHEY, CDR2 SMNVEV (reference sequence). Trimming removed 0 bases at V and 2 bases at J, with 16 bases between. The CDR3 extends over 17 amino acids. For the CDR3, the DNA is TGTGCCAGCAGTTTATCAGGGCCCCAGGGAGGAAACACTGAAGCTTTCTTT. Its protein product is CASSLSGPQGGNTEAFF.

This clone was found a few times. The chain couples TRBV29-1 to TRBJ2-7; tentatively, D is TRBD2 (5 bases). The CDR3 covers 15 residues. V dropped 5 bases and J dropped 4 bases, with 21 bases sitting between them. Looked up from germline, CDR1 is SQVTM and CDR2 is ANQGSEA. CDR3 coding DNA: TGCAGCGTTTTATCCATACTAGGCGCTTCGTACGAGCAGTACTTC. This translates into CSVLSILGASYEQYF.

This chain connects TRBV5-1 to TRBJ2-5; D not resolved. The germline gives CDR1 SGHRS, CDR2 YFSETQ. V gave up 0 bases and J gave up 1 base, with 10 bases separating them. There are 15 residues in the CDR3. The CDR3 sequence is CASSLATSGQETQYF. For the CDR3, the DNA is TGCGCCAGCAGCTTGGCTACATCGGGCCAAGAGACCCAGTACTTC.

V is TRBV5-1 and J is TRBJ1-2, with 7 bases lining up with TRBD1. The CDR3 contains 14 residues. Germline assignment: CDR1 SGHRS and CDR2 YFSETQ. V shed 4 bases and J 6 bases; nucleotides not matched to a gene: 9. Here the CDR3 reads CASSQTGIVNGYTF. The CDR3 region has the DNA TGCGCCAGCAGCCAGACAGGGATAGTAAATGGCTACACCTTC.

V and J are TRBV10-2 and TRBJ1-1; D unresolved. Deletions cut 5 bases from V and 0 bases from J, with 7 bases between. This CDR3 is 13 amino acids long. CDR1 and CDR2 (germline): WSHSY, SAAADI. The DNA of the CDR3 is TGCGCCAGCAGTTTCGAGCTGAACACTGAAGCTTTCTTT. It encodes CASSFELNTEAFF.

A remark on this clone: Other DNA sequences of this sample code for an identical CDR3. This chain connects TRBV5-1 to TRBJ2-2; the D is unclear. Trimming cost V 4 bases and J 3 bases, with 4 bases left between them. The CDR3 is 12 amino acids. Looked up from germline, CDR1 is SGHRS and CDR2 is YFSETQ. CDR3 sequence reads: CASSPYTGELFF. Written as DNA, the CDR3 is TGCGCCAGCAGCCCGTACACCGGGGAGCTGTTTTTT.

This clone was seen more than once but under ten times. The chain has TRBV7-2 and TRBJ1-1; the D is unclear. Trimming cost V 5 bases and J 4 bases, with 14 bases left between them. Per germline, CDR1 SGHTA and CDR2 FQGNSA. The CDR3 contains 14 residues. The DNA for the CDR3 is TGTGCCAGCAGCGCCGGGGTCCTGGGCACTGAAGCTTTCTTT. Its translation: CASSAGVLGTEAFF.

The V gene is TRBV5-4, the J gene TRBJ2-7; TRBD2 agrees at 9 bases. J was trimmed by 3 bases and V by 0 bases; bases with no gene match: 4. The CDR3 contains 15 residues. Germline loops: CDR1 SGHNT, CDR2 YYREEE (reference sequence). The CDR3 protein is CASSLGLAGLYEQYF. The CDR3 bases are TGTGCCAGCAGCTTGGGGCTAGCGGGACTCTACGAGCAGTACTTC.

This chain links TRBV15 with TRBJ2-7, with TRBD1 as a possible D gene (6 bases). Germline lookup yields CDR1 LNHNV and CDR2 YYDKDF (reference sequence). CDR3 size: 16 residues. V lost 5 bases to trimming and J lost 7 bases, with 24 bases between them. CDR3 bases: TGTGCCACCAGCGGCGGAATAGCAGGGGCGCGTTATGAGCAGTACTTC. Amino acid sequence: CATSGGIAGARYEQYF.

This chain uses TRBV27 with TRBJ2-7; 7 bases fit TRBD2. Germline CDR1 and CDR2: MNHEY and SMNVEV (reference sequence). The CDR3 is 13 residues long. The V and J ends lost 8 bases and 3 bases, in that order; junction bases with no gene match: 7. The CDR3 region has the DNA TGTGCCAGCGGCGGGAGAAGTCTCTACGAGCAGTACTTC. Translated, it gives CASGGRSLYEQYF.

The chain has TRBV7-3 and TRBJ2-3; 8 positions agree with TRBD2. Germline trimming cut 10 bases from V and 3 bases from J; bases unmatched to any gene: 9. The CDR3 length is 14 residues. Germline V gene data show CDR1 as SGHTA and CDR2 as FQGTGA. The CDR3 spells CATSPGGVTDTQYF. The CDR3 coding sequence is TGTGCCACCTCACCGGGGGGGGTGACAGATACGCAGTATTTT.

In DNA form, the CDR3 reads TGTGCCAGCAGTTCCACTGGGCTTAGTAATGAAAAACTGTTTTTT. Translation: CASSSTGLSNEKLFF. The chain joins TRBV27 to TRBJ1-4, with D unclear. CDR3 size: 15 residues. The V gene's germline CDR1 is MNHEY and CDR2 SMNVEV (reference sequence). V lost 4 bases, J lost 4 bases, and 13 bases lay in between.

Note on this clone: The sample contains more than one DNA sequence encoding this CDR3. The chain joins TRBV4-3 to TRBJ1-2; TRBD1 aligns across 7 bases. This CDR3 is 15 amino acids long. Germline CDR1 reads LGHNA; CDR2 reads YSLEER. The V segment lost 3 bases and the J segment 4 bases; nucleotides outside the gene matches: 8. CDR3 sequence: CASSQDQQGTYGYTF. CDR3 nucleotides: TGCGCCAGCAGCCAGGATCAACAGGGGACCTATGGCTACACCTTC.

The chain has TRBV19 and TRBJ2-2; 10 bases match TRBD1. Trimming cost V 1 base and J 3 bases; bases outside gene matches: 2. The germline gives CDR1 LNHDA, CDR2 SQIVND (reference sequence). This CDR3 is 16 amino acids long. The CDR3 DNA reads as TGTGCCAGTAGTATAGGGACAGGGGGGGACACCGGGGAGCTGTTTTTT. It translates to CASSIGTGGDTGELFF.

The chain combines TRBV19 with TRBJ1-3; the D is unclear. The CDR3 runs 14 residues. The V end lost 8 bases, the J end lost 2 bases, and 13 bases lay between the germline ends. Germline assignment: CDR1 LNHDA and CDR2 SQIVND (reference sequence). The CDR3: CASRQFQAGNTIYF. DNA of the CDR3: TGTGCCAGTCGTCAGTTCCAGGCTGGAAACACCATATATTTT.

The V call is TRBV6-2 or TRBV6-3, the J call TRBJ2-7; 7 bases line up with TRBD1. CDR3 length: 12 amino acids. J gave up 4 bases and V 6 bases, and 3 bases lay outside the gene matches. Germline CDR1 MNHEY, CDR2 SVGEGT. DNA for the CDR3: TGTGCCAGCAGCGTACAGGGGTACGAGCAGTACTTC. It encodes CASSVQGYEQYF.

This clone showed up just once. The rearrangement joins TRBV3-1 (or the pseudogene TRBV3-2) to TRBJ2-7, with 7 bases matching TRBD1. The CDR3 length is 14 residues. CDR1 is LGHDT, CDR2 YNNKEL, per germline (reference sequence). V dropped 4 bases and J dropped 6; count of bases not matched to a gene: 9. The CDR3 nucleotides read TGTGCCAGCAGCCCTACTAGGGGGCTCGGCGAGCAGTACTTC. This encodes CASSPTRGLGEQYF.

This clone showed up just once. The V gene is TRBV25-1, the J gene TRBJ1-1, with a tentative D call TRBD1 (5 bases). The CDR3 totals 12 residues. Trimming took 4 bases from V and 10 from J, leaving 13 bases between them. Germline V gene sequence: CDR1 MGHDK, CDR2 SYGVNS. The CDR3 DNA is TGTGCCAGCAGTGGCTCTGGGGCTGTAGCTTTCTTT. It translates to CASSGSGAVAFF.

The rearrangement joins TRBV15 to TRBJ1-5, with unresolved D. Germline-derived CDR1 and CDR2 are LNHNV and YYDKDF (reference sequence). The V end lost 0 bases, the J end lost 5 bases, and 8 bases lay between the germline ends. CDR3 length equals 14 residues. The CDR3 is CATSRDGLDQPQHF. In nucleotides, the CDR3 is TGTGCCACCAGCAGAGATGGCCTGGATCAGCCCCAGCATTTT.